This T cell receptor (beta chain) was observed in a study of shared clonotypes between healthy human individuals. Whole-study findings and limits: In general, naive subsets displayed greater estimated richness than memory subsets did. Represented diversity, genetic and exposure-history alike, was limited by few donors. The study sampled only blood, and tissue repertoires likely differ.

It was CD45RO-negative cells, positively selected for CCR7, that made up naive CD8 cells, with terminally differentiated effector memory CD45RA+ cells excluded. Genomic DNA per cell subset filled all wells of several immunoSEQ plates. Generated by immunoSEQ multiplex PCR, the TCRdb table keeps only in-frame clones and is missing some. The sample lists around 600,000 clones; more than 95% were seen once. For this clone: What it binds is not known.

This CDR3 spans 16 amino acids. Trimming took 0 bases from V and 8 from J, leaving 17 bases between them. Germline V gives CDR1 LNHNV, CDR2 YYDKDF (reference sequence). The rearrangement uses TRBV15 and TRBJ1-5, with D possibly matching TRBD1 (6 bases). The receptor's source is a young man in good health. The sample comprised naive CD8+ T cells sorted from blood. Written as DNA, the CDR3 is TGTGCCACCAGCAGAGAGCGACAGGTGTCGGTTGAGCCCCAGCATTTT. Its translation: CATSRERQVSVEPQHF.